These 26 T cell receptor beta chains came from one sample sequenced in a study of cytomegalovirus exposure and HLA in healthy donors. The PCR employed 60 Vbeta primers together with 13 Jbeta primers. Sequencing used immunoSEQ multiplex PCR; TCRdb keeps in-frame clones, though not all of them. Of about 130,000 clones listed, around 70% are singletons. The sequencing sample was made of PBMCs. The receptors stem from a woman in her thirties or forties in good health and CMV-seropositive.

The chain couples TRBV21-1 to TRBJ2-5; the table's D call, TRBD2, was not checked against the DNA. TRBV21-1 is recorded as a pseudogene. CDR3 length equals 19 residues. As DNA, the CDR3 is TGTGCCAGCAGCAAAGGGGGACACGGGACTAGCGGGATCCAAGAGACCCAGTACTTC. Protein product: CASSKGGHGTSGIQETQYF.

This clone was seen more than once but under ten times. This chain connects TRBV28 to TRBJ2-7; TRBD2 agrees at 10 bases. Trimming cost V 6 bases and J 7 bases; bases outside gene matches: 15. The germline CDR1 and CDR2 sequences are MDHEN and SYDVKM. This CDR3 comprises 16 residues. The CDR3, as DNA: TGTGCCAGCAGCCCGGTGGTAGCGGGAGGTTCGAAAGAGCAGTACTTC. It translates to CASSPVVAGGSKEQYF.

The CDR3 protein is CASSPTTGAPVAFF. In DNA, the CDR3 is TGTGCCAGCTCACCAACGACAGGGGCCCCGGTGGCTTTCTTT. The V and J genes are TRBV18 and TRBJ1-1, with TRBD1 matching 8 bases. Germline V CDR1 and CDR2: KGHSH, LQKENI. The CDR3 is 14 amino acids. The V and J ends lost 2 bases and 11 bases, in that order; junction bases with no gene match: 10.

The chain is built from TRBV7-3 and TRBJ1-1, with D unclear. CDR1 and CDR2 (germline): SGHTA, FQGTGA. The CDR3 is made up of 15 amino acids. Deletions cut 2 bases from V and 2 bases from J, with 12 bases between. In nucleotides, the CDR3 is TGTGCCAGCAGCTTATTGCCGGGGAAAAACACTGAAGCTTTCTTT. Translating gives CASSLLPGKNTEAFF.

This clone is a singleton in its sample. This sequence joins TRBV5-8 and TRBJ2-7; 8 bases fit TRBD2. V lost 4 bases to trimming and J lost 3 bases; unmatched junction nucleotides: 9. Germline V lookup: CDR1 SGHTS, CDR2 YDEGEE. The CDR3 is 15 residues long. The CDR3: CASSRGGGGIYEQYF. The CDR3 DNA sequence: TGTGCCAGCAGCCGGGGGGGAGGGGGTATCTACGAGCAGTACTTC.

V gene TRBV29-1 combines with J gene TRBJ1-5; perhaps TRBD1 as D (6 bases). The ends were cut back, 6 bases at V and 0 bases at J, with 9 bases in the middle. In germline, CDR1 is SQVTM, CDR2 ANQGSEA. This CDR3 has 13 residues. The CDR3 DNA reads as TGCAGCGTACAGGGTAATAGCAATCAGCCCCAGCATTTT. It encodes CSVQGNSNQPQHF.

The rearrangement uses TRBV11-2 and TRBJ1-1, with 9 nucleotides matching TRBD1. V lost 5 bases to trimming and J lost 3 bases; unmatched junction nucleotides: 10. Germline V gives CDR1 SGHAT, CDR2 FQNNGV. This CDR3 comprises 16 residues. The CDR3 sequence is CASSARDRARDTEAFF. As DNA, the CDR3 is TGTGCCAGCAGCGCACGGGACAGGGCCCGGGACACTGAAGCTTTCTTT.

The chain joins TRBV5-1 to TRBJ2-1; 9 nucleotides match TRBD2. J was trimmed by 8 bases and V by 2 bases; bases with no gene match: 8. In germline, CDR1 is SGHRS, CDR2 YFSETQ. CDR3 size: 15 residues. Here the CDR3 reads CASSFLAGRFDEQFF. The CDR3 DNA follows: TGCGCCAGCAGCTTCCTAGCGGGGAGGTTCGATGAGCAGTTCTTC.

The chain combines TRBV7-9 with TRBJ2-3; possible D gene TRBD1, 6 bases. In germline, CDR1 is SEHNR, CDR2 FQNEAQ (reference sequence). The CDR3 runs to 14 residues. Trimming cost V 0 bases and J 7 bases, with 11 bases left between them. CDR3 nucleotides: TGTGCCAGCAGCTTAGCGGGGGCTTCAAATACGCAGTATTTT. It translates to CASSLAGASNTQYF.

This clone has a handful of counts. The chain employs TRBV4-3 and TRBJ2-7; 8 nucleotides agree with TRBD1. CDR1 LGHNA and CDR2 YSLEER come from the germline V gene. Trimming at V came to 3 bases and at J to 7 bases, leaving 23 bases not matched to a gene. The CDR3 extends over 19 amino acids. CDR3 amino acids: CASSHEQESHWTGIGEQYF. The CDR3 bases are TGCGCCAGCAGCCATGAACAAGAGAGCCATTGGACAGGGATCGGGGAGCAGTACTTC.

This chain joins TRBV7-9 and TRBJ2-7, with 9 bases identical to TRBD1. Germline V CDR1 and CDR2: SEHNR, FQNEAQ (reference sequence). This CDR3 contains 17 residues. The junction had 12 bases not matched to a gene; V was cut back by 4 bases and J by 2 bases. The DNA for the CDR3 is TGTGCCAGCAGCTCTTGGAGAGAACAGGGGGCCGCCTACGAGCAGTACTTC. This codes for CASSSWREQGAAYEQYF. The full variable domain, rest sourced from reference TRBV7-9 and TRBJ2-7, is DTGVSQNPRHKITKRGQNVTFRCDPISEHNRLYWYRQTLGQGPEFLTYFQNEAQLEKSRLLSDRFSAERPKGSFSTLEIQRTEQGDSAMYLCASSSWREQGAAYEQYFGPGTRLTVT.

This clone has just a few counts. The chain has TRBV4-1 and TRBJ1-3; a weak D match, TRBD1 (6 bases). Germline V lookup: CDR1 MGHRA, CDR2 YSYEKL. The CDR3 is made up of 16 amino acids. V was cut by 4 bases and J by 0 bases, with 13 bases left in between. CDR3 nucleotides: TGCGCCAGCAGCCGACCACAGGGTAGCTCTGGAAACACCATATATTTT. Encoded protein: CASSRPQGSSGNTIYF.

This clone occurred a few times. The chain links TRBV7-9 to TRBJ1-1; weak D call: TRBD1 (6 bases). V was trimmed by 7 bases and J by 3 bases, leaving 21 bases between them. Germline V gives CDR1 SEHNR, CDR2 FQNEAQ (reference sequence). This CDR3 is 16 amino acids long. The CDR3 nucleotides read TGTGCCAGCACTATTAACAGGGCGACTAAGGACACTGAAGCTTTCTTT. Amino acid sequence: CASTINRATKDTEAFF.

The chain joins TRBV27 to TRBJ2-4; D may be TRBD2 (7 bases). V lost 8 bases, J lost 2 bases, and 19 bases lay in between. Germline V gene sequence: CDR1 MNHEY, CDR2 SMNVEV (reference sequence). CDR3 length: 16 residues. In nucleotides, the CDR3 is TGTGCCAGCGGTCCGGCGGGGGCAGGGTCCAAAAACATTCAGTACTTC. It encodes CASGPAGAGSKNIQYF.

As DNA, the CDR3 is TGCGCCAGCAGCGGATTTCAGCGGGCGCAACAAGAGACCCAGTACTTC. It specifies CASSGFQRAQQETQYF. The chain links TRBV5-1 to TRBJ2-5; possibly TRBD2 for D (6 bases). The CDR3 has 16 residues. The V and J ends lost 4 bases and 2 bases respectively, with 18 bases between them. The germline V gene encodes CDR1 SGHRS and CDR2 YFSETQ.

As DNA, the CDR3 is TGCGCCAGCAGCTTTTGGAGGGGGCCTGGCTATGGCTACACCTTC. Translating it yields CASSFWRGPGYGYTF. The chain joins TRBV5-1 to TRBJ1-2; the match to TRBD1 covers 7 bases. Germline CDR1 is SGHRS and CDR2 is YFSETQ. With V trimmed by 2 bases and J by 4 bases, 8 bases remained unmatched. This CDR3 comprises 15 residues.

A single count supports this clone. CDR3 sequence: CASSFRDIQNTEAFF. CDR3 coding DNA: TGTGCCAGCAGTTTCCGGGACATCCAGAACACTGAAGCTTTCTTT. The genes are TRBV6-1 and TRBJ1-1, with D possibly matching TRBD1 (6 bases). In germline, CDR1 is MNHNS, CDR2 SASEGT. The V gene lost 5 bases and the J gene lost 1 base, with 14 bases spanning the gap. This CDR3 contains 15 residues.

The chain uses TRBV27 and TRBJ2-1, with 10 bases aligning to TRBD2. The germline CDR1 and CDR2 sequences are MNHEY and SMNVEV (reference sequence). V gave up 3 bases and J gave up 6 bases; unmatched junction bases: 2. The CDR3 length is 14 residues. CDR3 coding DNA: TGTGCCAGCAGTTTCCAGCGGGGGGGCAATGAGCAGTTCTTC. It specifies CASSFQRGGNEQFF.

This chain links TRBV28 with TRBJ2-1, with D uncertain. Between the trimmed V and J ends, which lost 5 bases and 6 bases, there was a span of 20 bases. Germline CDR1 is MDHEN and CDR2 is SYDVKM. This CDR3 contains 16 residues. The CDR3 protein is CASSGRQGRGLNEQFF. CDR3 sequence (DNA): TGTGCCAGCAGTGGCCGACAAGGCCGTGGCCTCAATGAGCAGTTCTTC.

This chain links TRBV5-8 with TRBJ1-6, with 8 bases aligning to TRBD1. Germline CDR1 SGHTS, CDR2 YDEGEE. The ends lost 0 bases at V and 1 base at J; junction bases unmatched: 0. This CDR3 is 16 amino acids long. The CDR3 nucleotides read TGTGCCAGCAGCTTGGGACAGGGGTCCTATAATTCACCCCTCCACTTT. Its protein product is CASSLGQGSYNSPLHF.

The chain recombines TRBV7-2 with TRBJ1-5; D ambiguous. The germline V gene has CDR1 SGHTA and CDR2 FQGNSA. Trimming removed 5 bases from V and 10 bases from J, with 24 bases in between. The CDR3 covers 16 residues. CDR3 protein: CASSPLGGSWGPPQHF. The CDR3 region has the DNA TGTGCCAGCAGCCCACTAGGTGGGTCGTGGGGTCCCCCCCAGCATTTT.

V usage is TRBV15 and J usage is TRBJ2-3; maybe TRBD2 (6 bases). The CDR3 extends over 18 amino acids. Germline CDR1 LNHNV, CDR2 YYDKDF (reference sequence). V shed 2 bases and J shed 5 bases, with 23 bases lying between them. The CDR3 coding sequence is TGTGCCACCAGCAGAACCGGGACTTTTGAATCCTACATAGATACGCAGTATTTT. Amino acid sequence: CATSRTGTFESYIDTQYF. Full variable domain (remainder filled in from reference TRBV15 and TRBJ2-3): DAMVIQNPRYQVTQFGKPVTLSCSQTLNHNVMYWYQQKSSQAPKLLFHYYDKDFNNEADTPDNFQSRRPNTSFCFLDIRSPGLGDTAMYLCATSRTGTFESYIDTQYFGPGTRLTVL.

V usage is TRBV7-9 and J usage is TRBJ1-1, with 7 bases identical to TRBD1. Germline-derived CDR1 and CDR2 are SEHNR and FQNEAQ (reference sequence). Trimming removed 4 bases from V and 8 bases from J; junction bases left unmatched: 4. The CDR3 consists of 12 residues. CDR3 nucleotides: TGTGCCAGCAGCTCCCAGGGGGGAGAAGCTTTCTTT. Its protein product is CASSSQGGEAFF.

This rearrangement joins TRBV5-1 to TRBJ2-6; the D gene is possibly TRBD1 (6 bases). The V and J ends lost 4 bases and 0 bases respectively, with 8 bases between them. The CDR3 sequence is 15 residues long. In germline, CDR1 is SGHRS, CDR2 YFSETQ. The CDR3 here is CASSVDSSGANVLTF. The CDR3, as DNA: TGCGCCAGCAGCGTGGACAGCTCTGGGGCCAACGTCCTGACTTTC. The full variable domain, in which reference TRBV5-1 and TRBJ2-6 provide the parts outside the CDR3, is KAGVTQTPRYLIKTRGQQVTLSCSPISGHRSVSWYQQTPGQGLQFLFEYFSETQRNKGNFPGRFSGRQFSNSRSEMNVSTLELGDSALYLCASSVDSSGANVLTFGAGSRLTVL.

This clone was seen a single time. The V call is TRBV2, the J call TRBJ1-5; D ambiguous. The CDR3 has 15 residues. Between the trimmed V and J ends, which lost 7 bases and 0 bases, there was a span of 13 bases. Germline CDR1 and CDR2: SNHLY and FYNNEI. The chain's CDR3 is CASKPRRDSNQPQHF. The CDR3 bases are TGTGCCAGCAAGCCTCGACGGGATAGCAATCAGCCCCAGCATTTT.

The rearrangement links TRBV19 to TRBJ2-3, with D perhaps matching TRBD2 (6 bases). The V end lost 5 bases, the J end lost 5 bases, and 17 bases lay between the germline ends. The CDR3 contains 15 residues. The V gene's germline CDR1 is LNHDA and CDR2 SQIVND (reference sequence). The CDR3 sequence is CASSLGRVGGDTQYF. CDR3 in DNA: TGTGCCAGTAGTCTGGGCAGAGTGGGAGGAGATACGCAGTATTTT.